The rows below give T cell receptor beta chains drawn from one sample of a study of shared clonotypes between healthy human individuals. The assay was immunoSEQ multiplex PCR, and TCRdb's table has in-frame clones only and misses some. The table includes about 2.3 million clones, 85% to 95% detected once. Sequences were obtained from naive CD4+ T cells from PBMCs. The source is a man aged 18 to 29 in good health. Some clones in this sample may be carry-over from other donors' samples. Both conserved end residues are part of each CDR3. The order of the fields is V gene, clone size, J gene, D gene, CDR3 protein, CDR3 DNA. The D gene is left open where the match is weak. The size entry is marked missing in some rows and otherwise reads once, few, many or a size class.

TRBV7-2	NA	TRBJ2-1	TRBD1	CASSVLLGTGSNEQFF	TGTGCCAGCAGCGTTTTGTTAGGGACAGGGAGCAATGAGCAGTTCTTC
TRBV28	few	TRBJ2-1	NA	CASNEGGYSYNEQFF	TGTGCCAGCAACGAAGGCGGGTACTCCTACAATGAGCAGTTCTTC
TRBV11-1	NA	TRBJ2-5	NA	CASSLGRTRETQYF	TGTGCCAGCAGCTTGGGCAGGACCAGGGAGACCCAGTACTTC
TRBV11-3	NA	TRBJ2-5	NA	CASSRQYQETQYF	TGTGCCAGCAGCCGACAGTATCAAGAGACCCAGTACTTC
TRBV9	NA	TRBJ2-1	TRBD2	CASSLRLAGGTNEQFF	TGTGCCAGCAGTCTCCGACTAGCGGGAGGAACCAATGAGCAGTTCTTC
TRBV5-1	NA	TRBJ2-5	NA	CASSSNPQGPGETQYF	TGCGCCAGCAGCTCGAACCCACAGGGTCCAGGGGAGACCCAGTACTTC
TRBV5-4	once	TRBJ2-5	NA	CASSLGPGVQETQYF	TGTGCCAGCAGCTTGGGTCCAGGGGTCCAAGAGACCCAGTACTTC
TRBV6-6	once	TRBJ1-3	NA	CASSYSSNTIYF	TGTGCCAGCAGTTACTCCTCGAACACCATATATTTT
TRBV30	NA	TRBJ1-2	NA	CAWDSWRGYTF	TGTGCCTGGGACTCATGGAGGGGCTACACCTTC
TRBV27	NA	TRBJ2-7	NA	CASGGSRARSYEQYF	TGTGCCAGCGGAGGGTCTCGGGCCCGTAGCTACGAGCAGTACTTC
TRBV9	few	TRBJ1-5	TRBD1	CASSVGTGVSQPQHF	TGTGCCAGCAGCGTGGGGACAGGGGTGAGTCAGCCCCAGCATTTT
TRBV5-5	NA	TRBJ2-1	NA	CASSVEQPNPTIF	TGTGCCAGCAGCGTCGAACAACCCAATCCCACGATCTTC
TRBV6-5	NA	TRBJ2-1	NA	CASSTYNEQFF	TGTGCCAGCAGTACCTACAATGAGCAGTTCTTC
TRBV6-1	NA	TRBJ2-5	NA	CASSEAATEQYF	TGTGCCAGCAGTGAAGCGGCCACGGAGCAGTACTTC
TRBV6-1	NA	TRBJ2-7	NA	CASSVGRRQGEQYF	TGTGCCAGCAGCGTGGGTAGAAGGCAGGGCGAGCAGTACTTC
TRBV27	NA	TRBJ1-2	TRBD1	CASSFQGVLGDGYTF	TGTGCCAGCAGTTTCCAGGGGGTTTTGGGGGATGGCTACACCTTC
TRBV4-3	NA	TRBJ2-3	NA	CASSQQGTDTQYF	TGCGCCAGCAGCCAACAAGGCACAGATACGCAGTATTTT
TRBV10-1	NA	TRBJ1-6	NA	CASSEDMTRSPLHF	TGCGCCAGCAGTGAGGATATGACGAGGTCACCCCTCCACTTT
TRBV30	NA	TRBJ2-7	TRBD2	CAWSAFSGGEQYF	TGTGCCTGGAGTGCGTTTTCGGGGGGCGAGCAGTACTTC
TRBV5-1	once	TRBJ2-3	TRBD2	CASSGTSGRARGDTQYF	TGCGCCAGCAGCGGGACTAGCGGGAGGGCCAGGGGAGATACGCAGTATTTT
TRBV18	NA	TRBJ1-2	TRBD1	CASSPWRGQDYGYTF	TGTGCCAGCTCACCTTGGAGGGGGCAGGACTATGGCTACACCTTC
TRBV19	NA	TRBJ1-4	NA	CASSSGGLGREKLFF	TGTGCCAGTAGTAGCGGGGGGCTCGGGCGGGAAAAACTGTTTTTT
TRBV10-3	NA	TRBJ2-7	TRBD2	CAISEGLAGGYSEQYF	TGTGCCATCAGTGAGGGACTAGCGGGAGGGTACTCCGAGCAGTACTTC